The 9 T cell receptor beta chains presented below share a single source sample, sequenced in a study of CD8+ T cells in alopecia areata. Peripheral blood, together with lesional scalp punch biopsies, was collected from alopecia areata patients. Isolated RNA was reverse transcribed into cDNA used as the sequencing template. Some clones are missing from TCRdb's copy, which holds only in-frame ones; the method was immunoSEQ multiplex PCR. Among some 11,000 clones, about 60% were seen once, and the ten largest hold more than 12%. The sequencing input was skin. These receptor sequences come from a human donor with alopecia areata.

This clone was seen a handful of times. The chain is built from TRBV6-1 and TRBJ2-1, with 8 bases matching TRBD1. The CDR3 contains 15 residues. V lost 2 bases and J lost 2; bases outside the gene matches: 2. From germline, CDR1 is MNHNS and CDR2 SASEGT. For the CDR3, the DNA is TGTGCCAGCAGTGAACGACAGGGGCCCTACAATGAGCAGTTCTTC. Translating it yields CASSERQGPYNEQFF.

V gene TRBV5-4 combines with J gene TRBJ2-5; 11 nucleotides match TRBD2. CDR1 and CDR2 from the germline V gene are SGHNT and YYREEE (reference sequence). J gave up 2 bases and V 0 bases, and 9 bases lay outside the gene matches. The CDR3 length is 18 residues. The CDR3 DNA is TGTGCCAGCAGCTTGGCATCTAGCGGGAGGACATTTCAAGAGACCCAGTACTTC. It encodes CASSLASSGRTFQETQYF. The full variable domain, rest sourced from reference TRBV5-4 and TRBJ2-5, is ETGVTQSPTHLIKTRGQQVTLRCSSQSGHNTVSWYQQALGQGPQFIFQYYREEENGRGNFPPRFSGLQFPNYSSELNVNALELDDSALYLCASSLASSGRTFQETQYFGPGTRLLVL.

The chain employs TRBV2 and TRBJ2-7, with TRBD2 identical over 11 bases. The CDR3 totals 14 residues. V trimming: 7 bases; J trimming: 2 bases; junction bases outside the gene matches: 4. Germline CDR1 SNHLY, CDR2 FYNNEI. The CDR3 DNA is TGTGCCAGCACCGGGACTAGCGGAACCTACGAGCAGTACTTC. It specifies CASTGTSGTYEQYF.

The table lists this clone with a count of one. The chain joins TRBV6-5 to TRBJ1-1; D not resolved. Trimming cost V 0 bases and J 0 bases, with 11 bases left between them. The CDR3 covers 16 residues. Germline V lookup: CDR1 MNHEY, CDR2 SVGAGI. The CDR3 nucleotides are TGTGCCAGCAGTTACTCGCGGAGATTCATGAACACTGAAGCTTTCTTT. Residues: CASSYSRRFMNTEAFF.

The CDR3 DNA sequence: TGTGCCAGCAGTGAAGCGTTGTGGACTACAAGCACAGATACGCAGTATTTT. This codes for CASSEALWTTSTDTQYF. V gene TRBV2 combines with J gene TRBJ2-3, with a weak D call TRBD2 (6 bases). Trimming removed 0 bases at V and 0 bases at J, with 13 bases between. The CDR3 is 17 residues long. The germline V gene has CDR1 SNHLY and CDR2 FYNNEI.

The V call is TRBV7-8, the J call TRBJ2-5, with 15 bases that match TRBD2. The end of the DNA fits TRBJ2-7 better, so the J call may be wrong. Germline-derived CDR1 and CDR2 are SGHVS and FQNEAQ. CDR3 length: 16 residues. CDR3 coding DNA: TGTGCCAGCAGCCCCAGGGGACTAGCGGGGGGTTACGAGCAGTACTTC. Its protein product is CASSPRGLAGGYEQYF.

The chain links TRBV2 to TRBJ2-1, with 10 nucleotides matching TRBD2. Unmatched junction bases numbered 8, after V lost 3 bases and J lost 3 bases. The CDR3 contains 17 residues. The germline CDR1 and CDR2 sequences are SNHLY and FYNNEI. This CDR3 reads CASSDEVERGGYNEQFF. CDR3 nucleotides: TGTGCCAGCAGTGACGAAGTCGAGCGGGGGGGCTACAATGAGCAGTTCTTC.

This clone showed up just once. This sequence joins TRBV9 and TRBJ1-1; 9 bases fit TRBD1. This CDR3 is 16 amino acids long. Germline V gene data show CDR1 as SGDLS and CDR2 as YYNGEE. The J segment lost 1 base and the V segment lost 4 bases, leaving 8 bases of the junction unmatched. For the CDR3, the DNA is TGTGCCAGCAGCTCTCCGGGACAGGGTCCGAACACTGAAGCTTTCTTT. Residues: CASSSPGQGPNTEAFF.

This clone rates as large (0.1 to 1%). The chain couples TRBV7-9 to TRBJ1-3; TRBD1 matches 8 bases. The CDR3 is 16 amino acids. Germline-derived CDR1 and CDR2 are SEHNR and FQNEAQ (reference sequence). With V trimmed by 0 bases and J by 0 bases, 1 base remained unmatched. Here the CDR3 reads CASSLATGVSGNTIYF. CDR3 DNA: TGTGCCAGCAGCTTAGCGACAGGGGTCTCTGGAAACACCATATATTTT.